Below, one T cell receptor beta chain is given with its context. These data originate in a study of T cells in Graves' hyperthyroidism and ophthalmopathy. Trimming shortened V by 5 bases and J by 7 bases, and 19 bases separated the two germline ends. The CDR3 consists of 14 residues. The germline CDR1 and CDR2 sequences are SGHDT and YYEEEE. Regions amplified from RNA transcripts were the TCR beta CDR3 regions. The primer set for the first-round RT-PCR of the TCR CDR3 was HTBI. Each CDR3 protein gets one entry after TCRdb re-called the multiplex PCR reads with MiXCR. Of about 350,000 distinct CDR3 sequences listed, roughly 19% are singletons.

The chain joins TRBV5-6 to TRBJ2-7; the D gene is possibly TRBD1 (5 bases). The TCR sequence derives from a woman younger than 35 with Graves' hyperthyroidism. Sequencing was carried out using blood. The CDR3 bases are TGTGCCAGCAGGCCTACAGGATTATTAGGGGAGCAGTACTTC. Translated, it gives CASRPTGLLGEQYF.